A selection of T cell receptor beta chains follows, all from one sample in a study of a mutant IDH1 vaccine in newly diagnosed glioma. For these TCRs, the target antigens are not known. Sequencing was performed with immunoSEQ multiplex PCR; in TCRdb, only in-frame clones are kept and a portion is missing. The sample shows roughly 51,000 clones, about 80% of them seen only once. Sequencing was performed on PBMCs, taken from a glioma patient whose treatment included an IDH1 peptide vaccine. The receptors derive from a man between 25 and 39 years old with glioma. Both conserved end residues are part of each CDR3.

J | V | CDR3
TRBJ2-1 | TRBV5-4 | CASSLAGTGNNEQFF
TRBJ2-1 | TRBV6-5 | CASSYSLQGINEQFF
TRBJ1-5 | TRBV18 | CASSPRQSNQPQHF
TRBJ1-1 | TRBV23-1 | CASSPRQRKLGTEAFF
TRBJ2-3 | TRBV5-1 | CASSPEGGGMGDTQYF
TRBJ2-1 | TRBV19 | CASSFVSGTSGYNEQFF
TRBJ2-1 | TRBV20-1 | CSARLENEQFF
TRBJ2-3 | TRBV28 | CASSLGVSTDTQYF
TRBJ2-2 | TRBV7-6 | CASSPVGANTGELFF
TRBJ1-2 | TRBV30 | CAWRGTADLRYGYTF
TRBJ2-7 | TRBV4-1 | CASSQPTSGLYEQYF
TRBJ2-7 | TRBV6-1 | CASMGGKNEQYF
TRBJ1-5 | TRBV19 | CASSITGKYQPQHF
TRBJ1-1 | TRBV19 | CASSLRVLNTEAFF
TRBJ1-2 | TRBV30 | CAWIPRRVGGYTF
TRBJ2-3 | TRBV11-2 | CASSLVRGVDTQYF
TRBJ2-7 | TRBV19 | CASSTWTGDNYEQYF
TRBJ2-2 | TRBV19 | CASRTPKGGVTGELFF
TRBJ2-5 | TRBV9 | CASSPDDRVQETQYF
NA | TRBV27 | CASRVTGGPSYEQYF
TRBJ2-5 | TRBV29-1 | CSVTTGGAQTQYF
TRBJ2-5 | TRBV11-2 | CASSYRDRAGETQYF
TRBJ1-2 | TRBV10-1 | CASSGGDGYTF
TRBJ2-5 | TRBV11-2 | CASSLRAAETQYF
TRBJ1-2 | TRBV27 | CASGGGLVGGYTF
TRBJ2-1 | TRBV28 | CASSSGAEQFF
TRBJ1-1 | TRBV7-2 | CASSFLAGGQGATEAFF
TRBJ2-2 | TRBV11-2 | CASSHNSGELFF
TRBJ2-7 | TRBV11-3 | CASSLGAGGQSSYEQYF
TRBJ2-7 | TRBV10-3 | CAISERVEQYF
TRBJ1-4 | TRBV6-5 | CASSFSYTTPFEKLFF
TRBJ2-7 | TRBV4-1 | CASSPGTETYEQYF
TRBJ1-2 | TRBV7-8 | CASSYAGTGGGGYTF
TRBJ2-2 | TRBV9 | CASSVGQGITGELFF
TRBJ1-2 | TRBV29-1 | CSVEFTAEGAGYTF
TRBJ2-3 | TRBV5-5 | CASSLEVAGGYTDTQYF
TRBJ2-7 | TRBV5-4 | CASSSRQKTYEQYF
NA | TRBV19 | CASSTRTGDPKSYPYEQYF
TRBJ1-5 | TRBV4-1 | CASSQEAVRGPYSNQPQHF
TRBJ2-3 | TRBV28 | CASTWTGSTDTQYF
TRBJ2-3 | TRBV5-1 | CASSLVGGQGDTQYF
TRBJ1-2 | TRBV5-1 | CASSLTGGVDYGYTF
TRBJ1-2 | TRBV7-9 | CASSLGGAAYGYTF
TRBJ2-7 | TRBV7-9 | CASSTKSGTRFYEQYF
TRBJ1-1 | TRBV29-1 | CSAGDTNTEAFF